This is a list of T cell receptor beta chains from one sample in a study of blood T cell repertoires in COVID-19. Assay: immunoSEQ multiplex PCR; the TCRdb copy retains only in-frame clones and omits some. The sample lists about 72,000 clones, 75% to 95% occurring once. The sequenced sample consisted of peripheral blood. These receptors were collected from an older woman with active COVID-19. CDR3s include the opening cysteine and the closing phenylalanine or tryptophan. A D gene is named only where the DNA matches it firmly. Some rows mark clone size as missing; the rest say once, few, many or name a class of expanded clone.

TRBD2 NA TRBJ2-1 TRBV6-6 CASSYGGGGYNEQFF TGTGCCAGCAGTTACGGCGGGGGTGGGTACAATGAGCAGTTCTTC
NA NA TRBJ1-4 TRBV4-2 CASSQDRILEKLFF TGTGCCAGCAGCCAAGACAGAATACTAGAAAAACTGTTTTTT
TRBD2 NA TRBJ2-3 TRBV20-1 CSASTGGGTDTQYF TGCAGTGCTAGTACGGGAGGGGGCACAGATACGCAGTATTTT
TRBD1 NA TRBJ1-1 TRBV29-1 CSVRQGAQAFF TGCAGCGTGCGACAGGGGGCCCAAGCTTTCTTT
TRBD1 NA TRBJ2-2 TRBV11-2 CASSQRQGASTGELFF TGTGCCAGCAGCCAGCGTCAGGGGGCGAGCACCGGGGAGCTGTTTTTT
NA NA TRBJ1-4 TRBV7-9 CASSLNEKLFF TGTGCCAGCAGCCTTAATGAAAAACTGTTTTTT
NA NA TRBJ1-3 TRBV21-1 CASSNPGQGNSGNTIYF TGTGCCAGCAGCAATCCGGGACAGGGGAACTCTGGAAACACCATATATTTT
TRBD1 NA TRBJ2-6 TRBV19 CASKGTGLSGANVLTF TGTGCCAGTAAGGGGACAGGTCTCTCTGGGGCCAACGTCCTGACTTTC
NA NA TRBJ1-1 TRBV7-9 CASSAWGQNTEAFF TGTGCCAGCAGCGCCTGGGGGCAGAACACTGAAGCTTTCTTT
TRBD2 NA TRBJ2-2 TRBV5-1 CASSLAGTTLNTGELFF TGCGCCAGCAGCTTGGCCGGGACTACCCTGAACACCGGGGAGCTGTTTTTT
TRBD2 NA TRBJ2-3 TRBV19 CASSAGADTQYF TGTGCCAGTAGCGCGGGGGCAGATACGCAGTATTTT
TRBD2 NA TRBJ2-7 TRBV28 CASSSSGSGVQYF TGTGCCAGCAGTTCTAGCGGGAGTGGGGTGCAGTACTTC
TRBD2 NA TRBJ2-1 TRBV4-1 CASSQGLAGSYNEQFF TGCGCCAGCAGCCAAGGGCTAGCGGGTTCCTACAATGAGCAGTTCTTC
NA NA TRBJ1-1 TRBV28 CASRRNEAFF TGTGCCAGCCGGCGGAATGAAGCTTTCTTT
TRBD1 NA TRBJ1-2 TRBV5-4 CASSLSTGWYGYTF TGTGCCAGCAGCCTCTCGACAGGGTGGTATGGCTACACCTTC
NA NA TRBJ2-2 TRBV10-1 CASSMDPGVTGELFF TGCGCCAGCAGTATGGACCCCGGGGTGACCGGGGAGCTGTTTTTT
NA NA TRBJ1-3 TRBV6-6 CASSYSPGSGNTIYF TGTGCCAGCAGTTACTCCCCAGGATCTGGAAACACCATATATTTT
TRBD2 NA TRBJ2-1 TRBV19 CASRNNPGLAGVDEQFF TGTGCCAGTAGGAATAACCCTGGACTAGCGGGAGTCGATGAGCAGTTCTTC
TRBD2 NA TRBJ2-5 TRBV7-8 CASSLARTSGRGETQYF TGTGCCAGCAGCTTAGCGAGGACTAGCGGGAGAGGCGAGACCCAGTACTTC
TRBD1 NA TRBJ2-7 TRBV2 CASSAGQVYEQYF TGTGCCAGCAGTGCCGGACAGGTCTACGAGCAGTACTTC
TRBD1 NA TRBJ1-5 TRBV18 CASSGQGRRQPQHF TGTGCCAGCTCGGGACAGGGGCGGCGGCAGCCCCAGCATTTT
NA NA TRBJ2-3 TRBV14 CASSQGRSRGQTDTQYF TGTGCCAGCAGCCAAGGCCGGTCCAGGGGACAAACAGATACGCAGTATTTT
TRBD2 NA TRBJ2-1 TRBV9 CASSARLAGQANEQFF TGTGCCAGCAGCGCAAGACTAGCGGGGCAAGCAAATGAGCAGTTCTTC
NA NA TRBJ2-6 TRBV29-1 CSVTQGSGANVLTF TGCAGCGTAACGCAGGGCTCTGGGGCCAACGTCCTGACTTTC
NA NA TRBJ2-7 TRBV7-2 CASSYRTVAYEQYF TGTGCCAGCAGCTACAGGACGGTAGCCTACGAGCAGTACTTC
NA few TRBJ1-3 TRBV14 CASSQLHRASSGNTIYF TGTGCCAGCAGCCAATTACACAGGGCCAGCTCTGGAAACACCATATATTTT
TRBD2 NA TRBJ2-1 TRBV6-1 CASSDTGTSAYNEQFF TGTGCCAGCAGTGACACCGGGACTAGCGCCTACAATGAGCAGTTCTTC
TRBD1 few TRBJ2-7 TRBV14 CASSLGQGSGQYF TGTGCCAGCAGCCTGGGACAGGGGAGTGGGCAGTACTTC
NA NA TRBJ2-2 TRBV5-1 CASSSGTLGTGELFF TGCGCCAGCAGTTCCGGGACTCTCGGTACCGGGGAGCTGTTTTTT
NA NA TRBJ1-2 TRBV6-1 CASSEVIGRGSYDYTF TGTGCCAGCAGTGAAGTAATAGGCAGGGGAAGCTATGACTACACCTTC
TRBD1 NA TRBJ1-1 TRBV19 CASSKPQGPEAFF TGTGCCAGTAGTAAGCCACAGGGGCCTGAAGCTTTCTTT
NA NA TRBJ1-3 TRBV18 CASSPTVGVTGNTIYF TGTGCCAGCTCACCAACGGTCGGTGTGACTGGAAACACCATATATTTT
TRBD1 NA TRBJ2-7 TRBV5-1 CASSLWTGAGAFDEQYF TGCGCCAGCAGCTTGTGGACAGGGGCGGGAGCTTTCGACGAGCAGTACTTC
TRBD2 NA TRBJ2-2 TRBV7-9 CASSGRTSRVAGELFF TGTGCCAGCAGCGGCCGGACTAGTAGAGTAGCCGGGGAGCTGTTTTTT
TRBD2 NA TRBJ2-5 TRBV4-1 CASSQVVSTSGGGTQYF TGCGCCAGCAGCCAAGTAGTGTCGACTAGCGGGGGGGGGACCCAGTACTTC
NA NA TRBJ1-2 TRBV5-1 CASSIKRWGGGYGYTF TGCGCCAGCAGCATAAAGCGATGGGGGGGCGGCTATGGCTACACCTTC
TRBD1 NA TRBJ2-7 TRBV27 CASSFGTGVYEQYF TGTGCCAGCAGTTTTGGGACAGGGGTCTACGAGCAGTACTTC
TRBD1 NA TRBJ2-1 TRBV14 CASSRRDRRNNEQFF TGTGCCAGCAGCCGAAGGGACAGAAGGAACAATGAGCAGTTCTTC
TRBD1 NA TRBJ1-1 TRBV6-5 CASTATGKNTEAFF TGTGCCAGCACCGCGACAGGGAAGAACACTGAAGCTTTCTTT
TRBD1 few TRBJ1-5 TRBV19 CASRIHLTGGISNQPQHF TGTGCCAGTAGGATACACCTTACAGGGGGCATCTCCAATCAGCCCCAGCATTTT
TRBD1 few TRBJ1-1 TRBV4-2 CASSIGTGGTEAFF TGTGCCAGCAGCATCGGGACAGGGGGAACTGAAGCTTTCTTT
NA NA TRBJ2-3 TRBV18 CASSPTPRQDTDTQYF TGTGCCAGCTCACCTACACCCCGACAGGACACAGATACGCAGTATTTT
NA NA TRBJ2-5 TRBV5-6 CASSLWNSQETQYF TGTGCCAGCAGCTTGTGGAACAGCCAAGAGACCCAGTACTTC
TRBD2 NA TRBJ2-2 TRBV5-6 CASSLTSGTGELFF TGTGCCAGCAGCTTGACTAGCGGGACCGGGGAGCTGTTTTTT
TRBD2 NA TRBJ2-2 TRBV28 CASSFSGRGGTGELFF TGTGCCAGCAGCTTTAGCGGGAGGGGGGGCACCGGGGAGCTGTTTTTT
NA NA TRBJ2-7 TRBV28 CASSFSGSEQYF TGTGCCAGCAGTTTTTCCGGGTCCGAGCAGTACTTC
TRBD2 NA TRBJ2-3 TRBV5-4 CASRQGGSGLAGPPTDTQYF TGTGCCAGCAGACAGGGGGGTTCGGGACTAGCGGGCCCACCCACAGATACGCAGTATTTT
TRBD1 NA TRBJ1-2 TRBV27 CASGQGKNYGYTF TGTGCCAGCGGACAGGGGAAGAACTATGGCTACACCTTC
NA NA TRBJ2-5 TRBV5-1 CASSPVQETQYF TGCGCCAGCAGCCCCGTCCAAGAGACCCAGTACTTC
NA NA TRBJ2-7 TRBV7-9 CASANPTGEQYF TGTGCCAGCGCGAATCCGACGGGCGAGCAGTACTTC
NA once TRBJ2-1 TRBV28 CASSPPGLYNEQFF TGTGCCAGCAGTCCGCCGGGACTGTATAATGAGCAGTTCTTC
NA NA TRBJ2-7 TRBV28 CASSFELPIGEQYF TGTGCCAGCAGTTTCGAACTGCCTATCGGCGAGCAGTACTTC
NA NA TRBJ1-5 TRBV2 CASSEAWGGWSNQPQHF TGTGCCAGCAGTGAAGCGTGGGGGGGCTGGAGCAATCAGCCCCAGCATTTT
TRBD1 NA TRBJ2-2 TRBV28 CASGGDRSHTGELFF TGTGCCAGCGGCGGGGACAGGTCTCACACCGGGGAGCTGTTTTTT
NA NA TRBJ1-2 TRBV28 CASSLTLVGSYGYTF TGTGCCAGCAGTTTGACACTGGTCGGTTCCTATGGCTACACCTTC
NA NA TRBJ1-2 TRBV19 CASSPSLRTNYGYTF TGTGCCAGTAGTCCCTCGCTCAGGACTAACTATGGCTACACCTTC